Listed here is a single T cell receptor beta chain. The data were obtained in a study of T-cell memory formation after mild COVID-19. TCRalpha and TCRbeta libraries used 5'RACE with constant-segment primers and UMIs. TCRdb called the 5' RACE reads again in MiXCR, with one record for every CDR3 protein. The sample has tens of thousands of distinct CDR3 sequences; about 7.3% are singletons. This CDR3 region has 15 residues. The V end lost 2 bases, the J end lost 5 bases, and 15 bases lay between the germline ends. Germline assignment: CDR1 SGHTA and CDR2 FQGTGA. Material for sequencing was PBMCs or a T cell subset sorted from them (not recorded which). V usage is TRBV7-3 and J usage is TRBJ2-5; a possible D gene is TRBD2 (7 bases). This receptor was taken from a man aged 18 to 29 who had mild COVID-19 (a few samples of this study predate the infection). Cell type and time point are not known. CDR3 coding DNA: TGTGCCAGCAGCTTACTTCCAGGGAGGGGGGAGACCCAGTACTTC. This translates into CASSLLPGRGETQYF.